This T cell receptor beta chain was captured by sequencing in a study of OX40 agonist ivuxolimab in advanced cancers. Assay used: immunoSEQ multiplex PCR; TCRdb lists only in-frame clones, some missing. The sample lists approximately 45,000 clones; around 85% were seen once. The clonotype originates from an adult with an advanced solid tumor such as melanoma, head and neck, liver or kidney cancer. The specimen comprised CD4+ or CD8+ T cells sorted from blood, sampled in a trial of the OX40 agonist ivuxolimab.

CDR3 nucleotides: TGTGCCACAGGTCTGGCTGGGGCCAACGTCCTGACTTTC. This gives the protein CATGLAGANVLTF. V usage is TRBV15 and J usage is TRBJ2-6; D is uncertain. V was trimmed by 9 bases and J by 2 bases, leaving 8 bases between them. Germline CDR1 and CDR2: LNHNV and YYDKDF (reference sequence). There are 13 residues in the CDR3.